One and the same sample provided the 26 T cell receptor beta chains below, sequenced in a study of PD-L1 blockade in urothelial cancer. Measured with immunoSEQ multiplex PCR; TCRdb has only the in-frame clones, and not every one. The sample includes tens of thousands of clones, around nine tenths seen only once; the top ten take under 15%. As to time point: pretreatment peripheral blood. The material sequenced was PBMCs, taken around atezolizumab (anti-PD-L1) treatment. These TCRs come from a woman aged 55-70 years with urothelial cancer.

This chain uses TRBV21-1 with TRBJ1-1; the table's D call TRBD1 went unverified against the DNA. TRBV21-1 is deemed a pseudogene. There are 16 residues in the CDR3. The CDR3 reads CASSTPGGALNTEAFF. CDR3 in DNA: TGTGCCAGCAGCACCCCAGGGGGCGCTTTGAACACTGAAGCTTTCTTT.

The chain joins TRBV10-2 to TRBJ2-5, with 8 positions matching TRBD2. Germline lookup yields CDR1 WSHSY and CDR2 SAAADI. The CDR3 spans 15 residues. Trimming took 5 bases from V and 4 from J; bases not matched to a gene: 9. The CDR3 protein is CASSTGTSGSETQYF. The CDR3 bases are TGCGCCAGCAGTACCGGGACTAGTGGGTCAGAGACCCAGTACTTC.

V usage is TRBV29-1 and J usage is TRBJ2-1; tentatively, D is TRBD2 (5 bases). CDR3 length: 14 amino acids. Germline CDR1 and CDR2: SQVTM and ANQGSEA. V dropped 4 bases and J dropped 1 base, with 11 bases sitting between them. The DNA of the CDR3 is TGCAGCGTTGGGAGGACGGCGTCCTACAATGAGCAGTTCTTC. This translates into CSVGRTASYNEQFF.

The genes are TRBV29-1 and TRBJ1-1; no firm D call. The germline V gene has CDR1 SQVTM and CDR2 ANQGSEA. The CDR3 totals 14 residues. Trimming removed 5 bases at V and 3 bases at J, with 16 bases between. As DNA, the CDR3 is TGCAGCGTTCGCCAGCGGGGTAGGGACACTGAAGCTTTCTTT. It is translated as CSVRQRGRDTEAFF. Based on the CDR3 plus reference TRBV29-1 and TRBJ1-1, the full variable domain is SAVISQKPSRDICQRGTSLTIQCQVDSQVTMMFWYRQQPGQSLTLIATANQGSEATYESGFVIDKFPISRPNLTFSTLTVSNMSPEDSSIYLCSVRQRGRDTEAFFGQGTRLTVV.

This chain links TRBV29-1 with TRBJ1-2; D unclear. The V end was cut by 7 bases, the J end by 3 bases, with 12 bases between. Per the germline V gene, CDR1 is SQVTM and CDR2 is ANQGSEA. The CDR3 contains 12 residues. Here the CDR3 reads CSAGGDHYGYTF. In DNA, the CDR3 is TGCAGCGCCGGAGGCGATCACTATGGCTACACCTTC.

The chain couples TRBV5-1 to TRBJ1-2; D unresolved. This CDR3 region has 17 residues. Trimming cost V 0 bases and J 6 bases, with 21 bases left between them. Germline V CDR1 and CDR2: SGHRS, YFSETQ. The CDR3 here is CASSLAPRTEGRHGYTF. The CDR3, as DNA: TGCGCCAGCAGCTTGGCCCCCCGGACCGAGGGCCGACATGGCTACACCTTC.

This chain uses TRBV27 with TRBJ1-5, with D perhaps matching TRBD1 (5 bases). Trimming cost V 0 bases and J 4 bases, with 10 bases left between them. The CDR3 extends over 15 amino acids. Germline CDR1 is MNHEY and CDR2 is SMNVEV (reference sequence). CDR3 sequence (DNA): TGTGCCAGCAGTTTATCGGGGGGTATGAATCAGCCCCAGCATTTT. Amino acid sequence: CASSLSGGMNQPQHF.

The CDR3 nucleotides read TGTGCCAGCAGCTTCGGGACTAGTCCTTCCTACGAGCAGTACTTC. This gives the protein CASSFGTSPSYEQYF. The chain has TRBV7-2 and TRBJ2-7; TRBD2 matches 8 bases. Germline V gene sequence: CDR1 SGHTA, CDR2 FQGNSA. The CDR3 spans 15 residues. The V segment lost 3 bases and the J segment 1 base; nucleotides outside the gene matches: 5.

The CDR3 DNA is TGTGCCAGCAGGCCTCGACAGGGGTCGAATGAAAAACTGTTTTTT. Its protein product is CASRPRQGSNEKLFF. The chain is built from TRBV6-5 and TRBJ1-4; 8 bases map to TRBD1. The V gene end was trimmed by 6 bases and the J gene end by 5 bases; junction bases not matched to a gene: 8. The CDR3 is made up of 15 amino acids. CDR1 MNHEY and CDR2 SVGAGI come from the germline V gene.

The DNA for the CDR3 is TGTGCCAGCAGTATGACATTAATCAACGAGCAGTACTTC. Its translation: CASSMTLINEQYF. V gene TRBV27 combines with J gene TRBJ2-7; no firm D call. CDR1 and CDR2 from the germline V gene are MNHEY and SMNVEV (reference sequence). The CDR3 extends over 13 amino acids. The V gene lost 5 bases and the J gene lost 5 bases, with 13 bases spanning the gap.

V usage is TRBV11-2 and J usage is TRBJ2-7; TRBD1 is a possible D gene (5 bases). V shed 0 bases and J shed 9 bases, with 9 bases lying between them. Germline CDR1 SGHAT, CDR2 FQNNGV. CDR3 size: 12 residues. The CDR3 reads CASSLDGAGQYF. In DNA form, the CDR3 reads TGTGCCAGCAGCTTAGATGGGGCAGGGCAGTACTTC.

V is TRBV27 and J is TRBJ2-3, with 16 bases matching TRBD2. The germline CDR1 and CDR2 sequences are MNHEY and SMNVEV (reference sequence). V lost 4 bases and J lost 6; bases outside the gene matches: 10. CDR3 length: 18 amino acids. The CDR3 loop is CASSSGLAGGVLADTQYF. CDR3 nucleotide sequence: TGTGCCAGCAGTTCGGGACTAGCGGGAGGGGTTTTAGCGGATACGCAGTATTTT.

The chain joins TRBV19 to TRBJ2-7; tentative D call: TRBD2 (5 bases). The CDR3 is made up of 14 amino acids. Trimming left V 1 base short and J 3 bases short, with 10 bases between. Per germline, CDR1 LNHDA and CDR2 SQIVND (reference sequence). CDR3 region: CASSIGLRGYEQYF. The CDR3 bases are TGTGCCAGTAGTATAGGTCTACGGGGCTACGAGCAGTACTTC.

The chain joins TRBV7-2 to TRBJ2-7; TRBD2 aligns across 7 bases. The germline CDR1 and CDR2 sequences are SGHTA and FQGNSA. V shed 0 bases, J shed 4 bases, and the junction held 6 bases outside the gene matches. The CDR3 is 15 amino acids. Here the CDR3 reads CASSLAGTNAYEQYF. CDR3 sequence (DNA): TGTGCCAGCAGCTTAGCTGGGACTAACGCATACGAGCAGTACTTC.

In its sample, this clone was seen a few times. This CDR3 is CASSFPGEVTDTQYF. Here the CDR3 DNA reads TGCGCCAGCAGCTTCCCGGGGGAGGTCACAGATACGCAGTATTTT. The chain links TRBV5-1 to TRBJ2-3, with a possible D match to TRBD2 (6 bases). The CDR3 is 15 residues long. Germline assignment: CDR1 SGHRS and CDR2 YFSETQ. V lost 2 bases and J lost 2, with 12 bases in between.

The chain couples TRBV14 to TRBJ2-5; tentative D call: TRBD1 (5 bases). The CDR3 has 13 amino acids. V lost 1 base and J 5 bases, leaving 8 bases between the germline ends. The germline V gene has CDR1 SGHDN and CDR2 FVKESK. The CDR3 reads CASSQAGSETQYF. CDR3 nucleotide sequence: TGTGCCAGCAGCCAAGCAGGGTCTGAGACCCAGTACTTC.

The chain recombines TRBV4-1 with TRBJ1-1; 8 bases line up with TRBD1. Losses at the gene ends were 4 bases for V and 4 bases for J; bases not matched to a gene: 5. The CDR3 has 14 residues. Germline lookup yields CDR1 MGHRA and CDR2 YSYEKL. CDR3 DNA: TGCGCCAGCAGCCCGGACAGGGCGGCCACTGAAGCTTTCTTT. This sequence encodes CASSPDRAATEAFF.

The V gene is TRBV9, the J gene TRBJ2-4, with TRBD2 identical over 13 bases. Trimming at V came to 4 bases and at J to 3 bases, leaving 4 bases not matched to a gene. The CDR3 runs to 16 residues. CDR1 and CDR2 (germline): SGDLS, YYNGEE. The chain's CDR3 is CASSRLAGGNKNIQYF. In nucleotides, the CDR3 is TGTGCCAGCAGCAGACTAGCGGGAGGAAACAAAAACATTCAGTACTTC.

CDR3 sequence reads: CASSLPGASGNTIYF. In DNA form, the CDR3 reads TGTGCCAGCAGCCTACCTGGGGCCTCTGGAAACACCATATATTTT. J is TRBJ1-3 and V is TRBV11-2; tentative D call: TRBD1 (5 bases). This CDR3 comprises 15 residues. The germline V gene has CDR1 SGHAT and CDR2 FQNNGV. V gave up 5 bases and J gave up 0 bases, with 11 bases separating them.

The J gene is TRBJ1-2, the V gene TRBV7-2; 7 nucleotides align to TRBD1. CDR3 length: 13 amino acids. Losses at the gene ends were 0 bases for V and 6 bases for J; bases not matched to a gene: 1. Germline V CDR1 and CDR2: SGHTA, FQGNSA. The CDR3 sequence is CASSLAQGNGYTF. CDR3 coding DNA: TGTGCCAGCAGCTTAGCACAGGGGAATGGCTACACCTTC. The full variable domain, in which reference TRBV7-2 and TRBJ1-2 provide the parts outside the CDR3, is GAGVSQSPSNKVTEKGKDVELRCDPISGHTALYWYRQSLGQGLEFLIYFQGNSAPDKSGLPSDRFSAERTGGSVSTLTIQRTQQEDSAVYLCASSLAQGNGYTFGSGTRLTVV.

CDR3 in DNA: TGTGCCAGCAGACCCATGGAGGGATCCTACGAGCAGTACTTC. Translation: CASRPMEGSYEQYF. V is TRBV7-2 and J is TRBJ2-7, with D possibly TRBD2 on 6 matching bases. V was shortened by 6 bases and J by 1 base, with 13 bases between the two germline ends. This CDR3 has 14 amino acids. Looked up from germline, CDR1 is SGHTA and CDR2 is FQGNSA.

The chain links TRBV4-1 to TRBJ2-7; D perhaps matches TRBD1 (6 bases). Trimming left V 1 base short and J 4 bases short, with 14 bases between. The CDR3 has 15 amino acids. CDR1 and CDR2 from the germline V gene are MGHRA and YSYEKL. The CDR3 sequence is CASSQVLQGGYEQYF. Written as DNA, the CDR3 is TGCGCCAGCAGCCAAGTTTTACAGGGTGGGTACGAGCAGTACTTC.

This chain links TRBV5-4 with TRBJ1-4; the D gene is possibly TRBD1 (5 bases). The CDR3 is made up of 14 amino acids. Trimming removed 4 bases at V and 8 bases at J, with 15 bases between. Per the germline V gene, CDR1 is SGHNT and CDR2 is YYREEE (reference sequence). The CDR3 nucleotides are TGTGCCAGCAGCCGGACACCGAGTAGGGAAAAACTGTTTTTT. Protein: CASSRTPSREKLFF.

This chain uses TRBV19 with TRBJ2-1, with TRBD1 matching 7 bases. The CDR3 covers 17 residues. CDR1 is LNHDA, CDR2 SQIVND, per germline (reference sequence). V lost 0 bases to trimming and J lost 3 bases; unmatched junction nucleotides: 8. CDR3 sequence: CASSIDTGTENYNEQFF. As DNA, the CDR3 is TGTGCCAGTAGTATAGATACCGGGACAGAGAACTACAATGAGCAGTTCTTC.

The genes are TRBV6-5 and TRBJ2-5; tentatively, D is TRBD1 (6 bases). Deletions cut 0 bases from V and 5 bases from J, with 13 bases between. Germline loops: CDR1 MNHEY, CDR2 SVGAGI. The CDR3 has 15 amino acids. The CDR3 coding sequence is TGTGCCAGCAGTTACTCGGGACAACTAAGGGAGACCCAGTACTTC. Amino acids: CASSYSGQLRETQYF.

The CDR3 protein is CASSVTSEAYEQYF. In DNA form, the CDR3 reads TGCGCCAGCAGCGTGACTAGCGAGGCCTACGAGCAGTACTTC. The chain links TRBV5-1 to TRBJ2-7, with 8 bases that match TRBD2. In germline, CDR1 is SGHRS, CDR2 YFSETQ. The V and J ends lost 4 bases and 2 bases, in that order; junction bases with no gene match: 5. The CDR3 totals 14 residues.